The 32 T cell receptor beta chains in this list originate from one sample, sequenced in a study of shared clonotypes between healthy human individuals. Here immunoSEQ multiplex PCR was the method, and the copy in TCRdb shows in-frame clones only, minus some. There are about 480,000 clones in the sample; 79% occur only once, and 10% to 15% lies in the top ten. Sequences were obtained from PBMCs. Receptor source: a middle-aged woman in good health. Some clones in this sample may be carry-over from other donors' samples.

This clone came up a few times. The chain couples TRBV19 to TRBJ2-3; D may be TRBD1 (5 bases). V shed 3 bases and J shed 1 base, with 11 bases lying between them. There are 15 residues in the CDR3. CDR1 LNHDA and CDR2 SQIVND come from the germline V gene (reference sequence). The chain's CDR3 is CASSIVGHGTDTQYF. CDR3 sequence (DNA): TGTGCCAGTAGTATTGTGGGGCACGGCACAGATACGCAGTATTTT.

The chain recombines TRBV6-1 with TRBJ2-3, with 10 bases fitting TRBD1. Trimming cost V 6 bases and J 3 bases; bases outside gene matches: 3. The CDR3 loop spans 14 amino acids. CDR1 and CDR2 (germline): MNHNS, SASEGT. CDR3 DNA: TGTGCCAGCAGCAGGGACAGGGGAACAGATACGCAGTATTTT. Protein: CASSRDRGTDTQYF.

The genes are TRBV6-5 and TRBJ1-4; D might be TRBD1 (5 bases). The CDR3 is 15 amino acids. Germline CDR1 and CDR2: MNHEY and SVGAGI. The germline V and J ends were trimmed by 8 bases and 0 bases, with 13 bases remaining between them. Here the CDR3 DNA reads TGTGCCAGCGGGGCTTCTTTTGCAACTAATGAAAAACTGTTTTTT. As protein: CASGASFATNEKLFF.

This clone showed up just a few times. The chain recombines TRBV5-1 with TRBJ1-1; no reliable D call. CDR1 is SGHRS and CDR2 is YFSETQ in the germline V gene. Trimming removed 2 bases from V and 5 bases from J, with 7 bases in between. The CDR3 covers 12 residues. The CDR3 coding sequence is TGCGCCAGCAGCTTTTCCGGGACTGAAGCTTTCTTT. This codes for CASSFSGTEAFF.

This clone was observed a single time. The chain joins TRBV10-3 to TRBJ2-1; D is uncertain. V gave up 2 bases and J gave up 0 bases, with 5 bases separating them. CDR1 and CDR2 (germline): ENHRY, SYGVKD. This CDR3 contains 14 residues. CDR3 nucleotides: TGTGCCATCAGTGAGGCCAGCTCCTACAATGAGCAGTTCTTC. Translating gives CAISEASSYNEQFF.

The chain combines TRBV6-1 with TRBJ1-4; unclear D gene. Per germline, CDR1 MNHNS and CDR2 SASEGT. This CDR3 contains 12 residues. V shed 7 bases and J shed 8 bases, with 11 bases lying between them. CDR3 residues: CASKETAEKLFF. The CDR3 DNA reads as TGTGCCAGCAAGGAGACCGCGGAAAAACTGTTTTTT.

This clone showed up just a few times. This chain links TRBV11-2 with TRBJ2-5; 12 bases agree with TRBD2. The assigned J gene may be wrong: the sequence end matches TRBJ2-7 better. Germline-derived CDR1 and CDR2 are SGHAT and FQNNGV. CDR3 length: 15 amino acids. CDR3 nucleotides: TGTGCCAGCAGCTCCCTAGCGGGAGGGGCCTACGAGCAGTACTTC. Its translation is CASSSLAGGAYEQYF.

The chain carries TRBV10-1 and TRBJ2-1; 9 bases agree with TRBD2. This CDR3 is 13 amino acids long. CDR1 is WNHNN, CDR2 SYGVQD, per germline (reference sequence). V lost 4 bases and J lost 9; bases outside the gene matches: 4. CDR3 region: CASSAVREGEQFF. CDR3 DNA: TGCGCCAGCAGTGCTGTGCGGGAGGGTGAGCAGTTCTTC.

In this sample, this clone turned up once. V and J are TRBV5-4 and TRBJ2-5; D gene unclear. CDR1 SGHNT and CDR2 YYREEE come from the germline V gene (reference sequence). Trimming shortened V by 3 bases and J by 1 base, and 4 bases separated the two germline ends. CDR3 length equals 12 residues. The CDR3 DNA follows: TGTGCCAGCAGCTCCCTCCAAGAGACCCAGTACTTC. This translates into CASSSLQETQYF.

This rearrangement joins TRBV5-1 to TRBJ2-3, with 7 bases identical to TRBD1. The CDR3 spans 14 residues. Per germline, CDR1 SGHRS and CDR2 YFSETQ. J lost 5 bases, V lost 4 bases, and 7 bases had no gene match. In nucleotides, the CDR3 is TGCGCCAGCAGCAAGGGACAGAGAGAAGATACGCAGTATTTT. Translating gives CASSKGQREDTQYF.

The chain uses TRBV7-8 and TRBJ2-7; D ambiguous. The length of the CDR3 is 12 residues. With 2 bases removed from V and 2 bases from J, the gap between germline ends came to 4 bases. Germline CDR1 is SGHVS and CDR2 is FQNEAQ. CDR3 amino acids: CASSLQAYEQYF. CDR3 in DNA: TGTGCCAGCAGCTTACAGGCCTACGAGCAGTACTTC. The full variable domain, rest sourced from reference TRBV7-8 and TRBJ2-7, is GAGVSQSPRYKVAKRGQDVALRCDPISGHVSLFWYQQALGQGPEFLTYFQNEAQLDKSGLPSDRFFAERPEGSVSTLKIQRTQQEDSAVYLCASSLQAYEQYFGPGTRLTVT.

The chain couples TRBV19 to TRBJ2-1; D is possibly TRBD1 (5 bases). With 6 bases removed from V and 6 bases from J, the gap between germline ends came to 12 bases. Looked up from germline, CDR1 is LNHDA and CDR2 is SQIVND (reference sequence). The CDR3 consists of 13 residues. Here the CDR3 DNA reads TGTGCCAGTAGAGCGCAGGGAAGCAATGAGCAGTTCTTC. This gives the protein CASRAQGSNEQFF.

The chain carries TRBV6-5 and TRBJ1-2; possible D gene TRBD1, 6 bases. Germline CDR1 and CDR2: MNHEY and SVGAGI. V lost 7 bases to trimming and J lost 3 bases, with 18 bases between them. The length of the CDR3 is 15 residues. CDR3 loop: CASTPLRAGDYGYTF. In nucleotides, the CDR3 is TGTGCCAGCACCCCCCTGAGGGCAGGGGACTATGGCTACACCTTC.

The chain recombines TRBV7-3 with TRBJ2-2, with 13 bases that match TRBD2. Germline V lookup: CDR1 SGHTA, CDR2 FQGTGA. J lost 2 bases, V lost 4 bases, and 1 base had no gene match. The CDR3 loop spans 16 amino acids. The CDR3 coding sequence is TGTGCCAGCAGCTGGACTAGCGGGAGCAACACCGGGGAGCTGTTTTTT. Its protein is CASSWTSGSNTGELFF.

CDR3 residues: CASSWGRAGELFF. The CDR3 DNA is TGTGCCAGCAGCTGGGGGCGGGCCGGGGAGCTGTTTTTT. The chain links TRBV6-1 to TRBJ2-2; weak D call: TRBD1 (6 bases). Trimming took 6 bases from V and 6 from J, leaving 11 bases between them. Germline V gene lookup returns CDR1 MNHNS and CDR2 SASEGT. This CDR3 is 13 amino acids long.

This clone appeared a single time. This sequence joins TRBV9 and TRBJ2-1; D is unresolved. The germline V gene encodes CDR1 SGDLS and CDR2 YYNGEE. The V end lost 3 bases, the J end lost 0 bases, and 7 bases lay between the germline ends. There are 14 residues in the CDR3. Written as DNA, the CDR3 is TGTGCCAGCAGCGGACTTAGCTCCTACAATGAGCAGTTCTTC. Its translation is CASSGLSSYNEQFF.

This clone has a single count. The chain couples TRBV4-1 to TRBJ2-2; no reliable D call. V lost 0 bases and J lost 5, with 10 bases in between. CDR3 size: 15 residues. Germline values: CDR1 MGHRA, CDR2 YSYEKL. The chain's CDR3 is CASSQDGPGTGELFF. The CDR3 DNA reads as TGCGCCAGCAGCCAAGACGGCCCTGGTACCGGGGAGCTGTTTTTT.

The chain links TRBV2 to TRBJ1-4; D gene ambiguous. V was cut by 6 bases and J by 5 bases, with 7 bases left in between. This CDR3 has 12 amino acids. CDR1 and CDR2 from the germline V gene are SNHLY and FYNNEI. The CDR3 coding sequence is TGTGCCAGCAGGGCTGCGAATGAAAAACTGTTTTTT. Translated, it gives CASRAANEKLFF.

The chain combines TRBV5-1 with TRBJ2-1; 8 nucleotides match TRBD2. Germline CDR1 SGHRS, CDR2 YFSETQ. This CDR3 has 15 residues. V trimming: 5 bases; J trimming: 0 bases; junction bases outside the gene matches: 4. CDR3 sequence: CASRSAGGSYNEQFF. The CDR3 DNA sequence: TGCGCCAGCAGATCCGCGGGAGGCTCCTACAATGAGCAGTTCTTC.

A few counts support this clone. This rearrangement joins TRBV27 to TRBJ1-3; D uncertain. This CDR3 is built from 12 residues. Trimming cost V 2 bases and J 2 bases, with 1 base left between them. The germline V gene has CDR1 MNHEY and CDR2 SMNVEV (reference sequence). The CDR3 region has the DNA TGTGCCAGCAGTTTACCTGGAAACACCATATATTTT. Amino acids: CASSLPGNTIYF.

This clone showed up just once. The rearrangement links TRBV7-2 to TRBJ2-5; D remains unclear. The length of the CDR3 is 13 residues. V was trimmed by 3 bases and J by 0 bases, leaving 5 bases between them. CDR1 is SGHTA, CDR2 FQGNSA, per germline. The CDR3 is CASSFSNQETQYF. CDR3 nucleotide sequence: TGTGCCAGCAGCTTCTCCAACCAAGAGACCCAGTACTTC.

Concerning this clone itself: The junction differs from germline at one of its ends, possibly a read error. The gene calls are TRBV10-3 and TRBJ2-2, with TRBD1 matching over 7 bases. This CDR3 has 16 amino acids. CDR1 ENHRY and CDR2 SYGVKD come from the germline V gene. The CDR3 DNA reads as TGTGCCATCAGTGTACAAATCAGGGGGTCGAACCGGGGAGCTGTTTTT. This sequence encodes CAISVQIRGSNRGAVF.

The V and J genes are TRBV27 and TRBJ2-1; TRBD2 aligns across 8 bases. Germline V gives CDR1 MNHEY, CDR2 SMNVEV (reference sequence). The CDR3 spans 14 residues. The trim removed 3 bases at V and 10 bases at J, leaving 8 bases unmatched. The CDR3 reads CASSFEREMGEQFF. The DNA for the CDR3 is TGTGCCAGCAGTTTCGAGCGGGAGATGGGGGAGCAGTTCTTC.

This clone was seen more than once but under ten times. DNA of the CDR3: TGTGCCAGCAGCCCGGTTGGAGACAGCTATGGCTACACCTTC. This translates into CASSPVGDSYGYTF. The rearrangement joins TRBV7-8 to TRBJ1-2; possibly TRBD1 for D (5 bases). Trimming removed 5 bases from V and 4 bases from J, with 14 bases in between. Germline V CDR1 and CDR2: SGHVS, FQNEAQ. This CDR3 is 14 amino acids long.

The J gene is TRBJ2-7, the V gene TRBV28, with D hard to call. Trimming removed 6 bases from V and 0 bases from J, with 18 bases in between. Per germline, CDR1 MDHEN and CDR2 SYDVKM. This CDR3 spans 16 amino acids. The CDR3 loop is CASSSPGHKSSYEQYF. CDR3 nucleotide sequence: TGTGCCAGCAGCTCCCCGGGCCACAAATCCTCCTACGAGCAGTACTTC.

This clone was picked up a small number of times. The chain combines TRBV20-1 with TRBJ2-5; D gene uncertain. The germline V and J ends were trimmed by 2 bases and 5 bases, with 6 bases remaining between them. The CDR3 length is 11 residues. Germline V gene sequence: CDR1 DFQATT, CDR2 SNEGSKA (reference sequence). In nucleotides, the CDR3 is TGCAGTGCTAGATCCTTTGAGACCCAGTACTTC. Translating gives CSARSFETQYF.

The chain joins TRBV28 to TRBJ2-6, with TRBD1 as a possible D gene (5 bases). The CDR3 extends over 14 amino acids. Trimming removed 11 bases from V and 1 base from J, with 12 bases in between. Germline loops: CDR1 MDHEN, CDR2 SYDVKM. Written as DNA, the CDR3 is TGTGCCGTACAGGAGACTTCTGGGGCCAACGTCCTGACTTTC. It specifies CAVQETSGANVLTF.

For this clone: Given a much more abundant clone one base away, this may be a read error. The same CDR3 arises from other DNA sequences in this sample as well. The gene calls are TRBV11-2 and TRBJ1-2; possibly TRBD1 for D (5 bases). This CDR3 is built from 12 residues. Per the germline V gene, CDR1 is SGHAT and CDR2 is FQNNGV. Trimming removed 3 bases from V and 5 bases from J, with 7 bases in between. The CDR3: CASSLTAYGYTF. In nucleotides, the CDR3 is TGTGCCAGCAGCTTGACAGCATATGGCTACACCTTC.

This clone was recorded at least ten times. The J gene is TRBJ2-1, the V gene TRBV9; D not certain. The CDR3 loop spans 14 amino acids. Per germline, CDR1 SGDLS and CDR2 YYNGEE. V dropped 0 bases and J dropped 9 bases, with 13 bases sitting between them. The DNA of the CDR3 is TGTGCCAGCAGCGTAGGGGTTTCTACGGGTGAGCAGTTCTTC. Its translation is CASSVGVSTGEQFF.

V is TRBV7-2 and J is TRBJ1-3; no definite D call. This CDR3 contains 17 residues. V gave up 4 bases and J gave up 8 bases, with 24 bases separating them. Germline-derived CDR1 and CDR2 are SGHTA and FQGNSA. CDR3 sequence reads: CASSSSGPPASGDTIYF. The CDR3 DNA reads TGTGCCAGCAGCTCTAGCGGGCCTCCTGCTTCTGGGGACACCATATATTTT.

This rearrangement joins TRBV9 to TRBJ2-1, with 10 bases fitting TRBD2. With V trimmed by 3 bases and J by 2 bases, 2 bases remained unmatched. CDR3 length: 15 residues. Germline values: CDR1 SGDLS, CDR2 YYNGEE. CDR3 in amino acids: CASSAGLAAYNEQFF. Here the CDR3 DNA reads TGTGCCAGCAGCGCAGGACTAGCGGCCTACAATGAGCAGTTCTTC.

CDR3 DNA sequence: TGTGCCAGCAGCGGCGGTAGCGGATTGAACACCGGGGAGCTGTTTTTT. This codes for CASSGGSGLNTGELFF. This chain connects TRBV9 to TRBJ2-2; D might be TRBD2 (6 bases). Trimming removed 3 bases at V and 1 base at J, with 13 bases between. Germline assignment: CDR1 SGDLS and CDR2 YYNGEE. The CDR3 sequence is 16 residues long. Variable domain in full (rest from reference TRBV9 and TRBJ2-2): DSGVTQTPKHLITATGQRVTLRCSPRSGDLSVYWYQQSLDQGLQFLIQYYNGEERAKGNILERFSAQQFPDLHSELNLSSLELGDSALYFCASSGGSGLNTGELFFGEGSRLTVL.